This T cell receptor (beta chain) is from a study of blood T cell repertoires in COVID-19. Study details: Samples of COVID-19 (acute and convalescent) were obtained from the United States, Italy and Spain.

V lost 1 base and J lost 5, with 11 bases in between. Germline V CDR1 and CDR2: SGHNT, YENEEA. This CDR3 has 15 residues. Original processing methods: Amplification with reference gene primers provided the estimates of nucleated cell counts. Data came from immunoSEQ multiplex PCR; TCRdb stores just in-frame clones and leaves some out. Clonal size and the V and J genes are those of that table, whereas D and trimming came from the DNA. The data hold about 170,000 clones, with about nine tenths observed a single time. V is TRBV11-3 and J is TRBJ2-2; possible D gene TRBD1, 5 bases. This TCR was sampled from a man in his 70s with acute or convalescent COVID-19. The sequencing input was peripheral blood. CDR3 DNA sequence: TGTGCCAGCAGCTTAGGGGGCGCGGAGACCGGGGAGCTGTTTTTT. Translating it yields CASSLGGAETGELFF.